Shown below are 20 T cell receptor beta chains from a single sample sequenced in a study of blood T cell repertoires in COVID-19 (dated by TCRdb to 2020 to 2021). The library came from the immunoSEQ multiplex PCR assay. TCRdb stores this immuneACCESS table with in-frame sequences only. Part of the clones is absent; in the studies checked, under half of the shortfall reflects unresolved V genes, and no reason is known for the rest. In this sample the table shows around 99,000 clones, 70% to 90% of which occur a single time. Together, the top ten hold approximately 5% of the sample. The source material was peripheral blood. These receptors originate from a man aged 40-55 years with active or convalescent COVID-19.

The V gene is TRBV12-5, the J gene TRBJ2-7; D is undetermined. Deletions cut 6 bases from V and 7 bases from J, with 13 bases between. Looked up from germline, CDR1 is LGHNT and CDR2 is FRNRAP. The CDR3 loop spans 12 amino acids. The CDR3 coding sequence is TGTGCTAGTGGGACTGATTATAGGGAGCAGTACTTC. This codes for CASGTDYREQYF.

This chain connects TRBV25-1 to TRBJ1-2, with 8 bases lining up with TRBD1. The CDR3 runs to 15 residues. With V trimmed by 3 bases and J by 2 bases, 5 bases remained unmatched. Germline V gene lookup returns CDR1 MGHDK and CDR2 SYGVNS. The CDR3 DNA is TGTGCCAGCAGTGACAACAGGGGGTCGAACTATGGCTACACCTTC. This encodes CASSDNRGSNYGYTF.

The V call is TRBV6-2 or TRBV6-3, the J call TRBJ1-5; 9 nucleotides agree with TRBD1. Germline values: CDR1 MNHEY, CDR2 SVGEGT. V was clipped by 5 bases and J by 2 bases; unmatched bases: 4. The CDR3 loop spans 15 amino acids. As DNA, the CDR3 is TGTGCCAGCAGTATGTGGACAGGGGGCAATCAGCCCCAGCATTTT. Translating it yields CASSMWTGGNQPQHF.

V is TRBV14 and J is TRBJ2-1; TRBD2 matches 11 bases. This CDR3 is built from 16 residues. The germline CDR1 and CDR2 sequences are SGHDN and FVKESK. The ends lost 0 bases at V and 4 bases at J; junction bases unmatched: 2. CDR3 sequence (DNA): TGTGCCAGCAGCCAAGAGGGACTAGCGGTTTACAATGAGCAGTTCTTC. Translating it yields CASSQEGLAVYNEQFF.

This chain uses TRBV6-5 with TRBJ1-1; maybe TRBD1 (6 bases). V lost 5 bases and J lost 6, with 10 bases in between. In germline, CDR1 is MNHEY, CDR2 SVGAGI. The length of the CDR3 is 12 residues. CDR3 amino acids: CASSKDSSEAFF. The CDR3 DNA sequence: TGTGCCAGCAGTAAGGACAGTTCTGAAGCTTTCTTT.

The chain couples TRBV10-2 to TRBJ1-2; maybe TRBD1 (5 bases). The ends were cut back, 6 bases at V and 2 bases at J, with 10 bases in the middle. The CDR3 consists of 13 residues. Germline loops: CDR1 WSHSY, CDR2 SAAADI. As DNA, the CDR3 is TGCGCCAGCAGGCTCGCAGGGAACTATGGCTACACCTTC. Translating it yields CASRLAGNYGYTF.

V gene TRBV7-2 combines with J gene TRBJ2-7; 7 bases are a match to TRBD2. V was clipped by 1 base and J by 2 bases; unmatched bases: 5. The CDR3 runs 15 residues. Looked up from germline, CDR1 is SGHTA and CDR2 is FQGNSA. The CDR3 protein is CASSLDAAGPYEQYF. The CDR3 DNA is TGTGCCAGCAGCTTAGATGCAGCGGGACCCTACGAGCAGTACTTC.

On this clone itself: The junction departs from the called germline gene at one end, perhaps through a read error. The V and J genes are TRBV28 and TRBJ1-2; 7 bases line up with TRBD1. This CDR3 is built from 18 residues. The V gene's germline CDR1 is MDHEN and CDR2 SYDVKM. CDR3 nucleotide sequence: TGTGCCAGCAGTTTACGGCTCGCCCATGACAGGGCTAAATATGGCTACACCTTC. Amino acids: CASSLRLAHDRAKYGYTF.

The genes are TRBV7-2 and TRBJ1-5; tentatively, D is TRBD1 (6 bases). Germline CDR1 reads SGHTA; CDR2 reads FQGNSA. The germline V and J ends were trimmed by 2 bases and 6 bases, with 17 bases remaining between them. CDR3 length equals 16 residues. CDR3 loop: CASSLSLGSGVQPQHF. The CDR3 region has the DNA TGTGCCAGCAGCTTAAGTCTGGGTTCAGGGGTTCAGCCCCAGCATTTT.

The chain uses TRBV5-6 and TRBJ1-2, with a weak D call TRBD1 (5 bases). This CDR3 is built from 16 residues. V lost 5 bases and J 3 bases, leaving 20 bases between the germline ends. The germline gives CDR1 SGHDT, CDR2 YYEEEE. CDR3 DNA sequence: TGTGCCAGCAGGATTTACGGCCTACAGGAAGACTATGGCTACACCTTC. Protein: CASRIYGLQEDYGYTF.

This clone was detected only a few times. This chain connects TRBV11-3 to TRBJ2-3; 13 nucleotides align to TRBD2. CDR1 and CDR2 from the germline V gene are SGHNT and YENEEA. The CDR3 totals 17 residues. V trimming: 5 bases; J trimming: 4 bases; junction bases outside the gene matches: 9. In nucleotides, the CDR3 is TGTGCCAGCAGCCTATCGGGACTAGCGGGGTGGTCAGATACGCAGTATTTT. Translation gives CASSLSGLAGWSDTQYF.

Note on this clone: At one end the junction does not follow the germline gene, possibly because of a read error. The V gene is TRBV5-6, the J gene TRBJ2-7, with D maybe TRBD2 (6 bases). CDR3 length: 11 residues. Germline V CDR1 and CDR2: SGHDT, YYEEEE. DNA of the CDR3: TGTGCCAGCAGCTCCGGGGGTTCGCTTTTCTTC. Encoded protein: CASSSGGSLFF.

CDR3 DNA sequence: TGTGCCAGCAGTTACTCGGCACAGGGGTTGGGCGTCGAGCAGTACTTC. Translated: CASSYSAQGLGVEQYF. The rearrangement links TRBV6-2 or TRBV6-3 to TRBJ2-7, with 7 bases that match TRBD1. CDR3 length equals 16 residues. CDR1 and CDR2 from the germline V gene are MNHEY and SVGEGT. V was clipped by 0 bases and J by 6 bases; unmatched bases: 11.

In the case of this clone: The same CDR3 can be traced to other DNA sequences in this sample. This rearrangement joins TRBV11-2 to TRBJ2-7, with 12 positions matching TRBD2. Germline V gives CDR1 SGHAT, CDR2 FQNNGV. V dropped 3 bases and J dropped 4; count of bases not matched to a gene: 1. The CDR3 has 14 amino acids. CDR3 coding DNA: TGTGCCAGCAGCTTGGGGACTAGCGGGTACGAGCAGTACTTC. Translated: CASSLGTSGYEQYF.

The chain recombines TRBV28 with TRBJ2-3; D is undetermined. The CDR3 totals 12 residues. Trimming pared 7 bases from V and 1 base from J, leaving 6 bases between. Germline CDR1 MDHEN, CDR2 SYDVKM. The CDR3: CASNPGTDTQYF. CDR3 nucleotide sequence: TGTGCCAGCAATCCCGGCACAGATACGCAGTATTTT.

V and J are TRBV2 and TRBJ1-2, with 9 nucleotides matching TRBD1. Germline loops: CDR1 SNHLY, CDR2 FYNNEI. CDR3 size: 15 residues. The V segment lost 7 bases and the J segment 6 bases; nucleotides outside the gene matches: 12. In DNA, the CDR3 is TGTGCCAGCACCTCGGGCACAGGGGGCATCAATGGCTACACCTTC. Amino acid sequence: CASTSGTGGINGYTF.

J is TRBJ2-4 and V is TRBV19; 7 positions match TRBD1. This CDR3 region has 17 residues. Losses at the gene ends were 5 bases for V and 3 bases for J; bases not matched to a gene: 13. CDR1 LNHDA and CDR2 SQIVND come from the germline V gene (reference sequence). This chain's CDR3 is CASSLIQGSGGKNIQYF. The DNA of the CDR3 is TGTGCCAGTAGTCTAATACAGGGGAGTGGCGGCAAAAACATTCAGTACTTC. Based on the CDR3 plus reference TRBV19 and TRBJ2-4, the full variable domain is DGGITQSPKYLFRKEGQNVTLSCEQNLNHDAMYWYRQDPGQGLRLIYYSQIVNDFQKGDIAEGYSVSREKKESFPLTVTSAQKNPTAFYLCASSLIQGSGGKNIQYFGAGTRLSVL.

The rearrangement links TRBV7-9 to TRBJ2-7; D possibly corresponds to TRBD2 (5 bases). Germline CDR1 is SEHNR and CDR2 is FQNEAQ (reference sequence). V was cut by 5 bases and J by 3 bases, with 8 bases left in between. This CDR3 comprises 12 residues. The CDR3 is CASSLSGYEQYF. In nucleotides, the CDR3 is TGTGCCAGCAGCCTGAGCGGCTACGAGCAGTACTTC.

The chain has TRBV10-3 and TRBJ2-1, with a possible D match to TRBD2 (6 bases). CDR3 size: 15 residues. Looked up from germline, CDR1 is ENHRY and CDR2 is SYGVKD. V was shortened by 3 bases and J by 9 bases, with 18 bases between the two germline ends. CDR3 protein: CAISEVGGSPGEQFF. DNA of the CDR3: TGTGCCATCAGTGAAGTAGGAGGGAGCCCCGGTGAGCAGTTCTTC.

The chain recombines TRBV15 with TRBJ2-1, with 10 bases matching TRBD2. This CDR3 spans 17 amino acids. Trimming removed 0 bases from V and 3 bases from J; junction bases left unmatched: 5. Germline lookup yields CDR1 LNHNV and CDR2 YYDKDF (reference sequence). CDR3 region: CATSRDAVAGGYNEQFF. The DNA for the CDR3 is TGTGCCACCAGCAGAGATGCCGTAGCGGGAGGCTACAATGAGCAGTTCTTC.